This TCR beta chain was recorded in a study of early T cells in non-severe SARS-CoV-2 infection. Overall study context: Chains from this unsorted whole-blood bulk RNA could not be paired.

The CDR3 has 11 residues. Per germline, CDR1 MNHNY and CDR2 SVGAGI (reference sequence). The V gene lost 5 bases and the J gene lost 9 bases, with 8 bases spanning the gap. Attachment of unique molecular identifiers to individual cDNA molecules was performed. In TCRdb, the 5' RACE reads were re-called with MiXCR into one record per CDR3 protein. Here the sample spans 90,000 to 130,000 distinct CDR3 sequences, roughly 12% being singletons. This clonotype appeared many times. Its antigen is as yet unknown. Points from the study as a whole: The matching step, a VDJdb search, favored anti-spike CD8 responses and missed private and CD4 specificities.

The receptor was derived from an adult who was a healthcare worker with PCR-confirmed SARS-CoV-2 infection or an uninfected control (not recorded which). Sequences were derived from whole blood, sampled at baseline. V usage is TRBV6-6 and J usage is TRBJ1-5; the D is unclear. CDR3 nucleotide sequence: TGTGCCAGCAGTGTACGAGGGCCCCAGCATTTT. This gives the protein CASSVRGPQHF.